Each of the 28 T cell receptor beta chains below was sequenced from the same sample in a study of cytomegalovirus exposure and HLA in healthy donors. PCR was performed using 60 Vbeta and 13 Jbeta primers. Generated by immunoSEQ multiplex PCR, the TCRdb table keeps only in-frame clones and is missing some. The sample carries roughly 140,000 clones, 80% recorded once. The sequenced sample was PBMCs. Receptor source: a man between 40 and 49 years old in good health and CMV-seropositive.

The V call is TRBV19, the J call TRBJ1-2, with D possibly TRBD1 on 5 matching bases. Germline V gene sequence: CDR1 LNHDA, CDR2 SQIVND (reference sequence). The V end was cut by 7 bases, the J end by 4 bases, with 16 bases between. The CDR3 is made up of 14 amino acids. CDR3 in DNA: TGTGCCAGTACCCCAGGGTCCCGACTCTATGGCTACACCTTC. Protein product: CASTPGSRLYGYTF. The full variable domain, completed using reference TRBV19 and TRBJ1-2, is DGGITQSPKYLFRKEGQNVTLSCEQNLNHDAMYWYRQDPGQGLRLIYYSQIVNDFQKGDIAEGYSVSREKKESFPLTVTSAQKNPTAFYLCASTPGSRLYGYTFGSGTRLTVV.

Written as DNA, the CDR3 is TGCGCCAGCAGCCGAGGCGGGCGGGGGACCACTGAAGCTTTCTTT. It codes for CASSRGGRGTTEAFF. The rearrangement uses TRBV5-1 and TRBJ1-1; perhaps TRBD1 as D (5 bases). Between the trimmed V and J ends, which lost 4 bases and 4 bases, there was a span of 17 bases. Germline-derived CDR1 and CDR2 are SGHRS and YFSETQ. The CDR3 sequence is 15 residues long.

The V call is TRBV27, the J call TRBJ2-7; D unclear. V was trimmed by 3 bases and J by 6 bases, leaving 12 bases between them. Germline values: CDR1 MNHEY, CDR2 SMNVEV (reference sequence). The CDR3 extends over 13 amino acids. CDR3 in amino acids: CASSLAPRGEQYF. The CDR3 DNA sequence: TGTGCCAGCAGTTTGGCACCCCGCGGCGAGCAGTACTTC.

V usage is TRBV5-4 and J usage is TRBJ1-1; D may be TRBD1 (6 bases). Germline CDR1 is SGHNT and CDR2 is YYREEE (reference sequence). The CDR3 consists of 14 residues. V lost 1 base, J lost 1 base, and 8 bases lay in between. The CDR3 DNA follows: TGTGCCAGCAGCTTGCTAGGGGGGAACACTGAAGCTTTCTTT. It is translated as CASSLLGGNTEAFF.

V gene TRBV25-1 combines with J gene TRBJ2-3; no clear D. Germline CDR1 MGHDK, CDR2 SYGVNS. CDR3 size: 13 residues. The germline V and J ends were trimmed by 1 base and 4 bases, with 6 bases remaining between them. Written as DNA, the CDR3 is TGTGCCAGCAGTGAATCCCCCTCAGATACGCAGTATTTT. This encodes CASSESPSDTQYF.

The rearrangement links TRBV29-1 to TRBJ1-4; TRBD1 might be the D (5 bases). V shed 0 bases and J shed 11 bases, with 16 bases lying between them. Germline CDR1 SQVTM, CDR2 ANQGSEA. The CDR3 covers 14 residues. This CDR3 reads CSVEDSRTGIKLFF. In DNA, the CDR3 is TGCAGCGTTGAAGATTCTCGAACAGGAATCAAACTGTTTTTT.

V is TRBV28 and J is TRBJ1-5, with 8 bases aligning to TRBD1. The CDR3 consists of 14 residues. V trimming: 11 bases; J trimming: 9 bases; junction bases outside the gene matches: 15. Germline V lookup: CDR1 MDHEN, CDR2 SYDVKM. CDR3 loop: CAGLPGTGPRPQHF. The DNA for the CDR3 is TGTGCCGGCCTCCCCGGGACAGGACCTAGGCCCCAGCATTTT.

This sequence joins TRBV7-9 and TRBJ2-3; TRBD1 is a possible D gene (6 bases). This CDR3 is 13 amino acids long. Germline-derived CDR1 and CDR2 are SEHNR and FQNEAQ (reference sequence). With 2 bases removed from V and 5 bases from J, the gap between germline ends came to 8 bases. In DNA form, the CDR3 reads TGTGCCAGCAGCTTAATAGGGGGAGATACGCAGTATTTT. Translation: CASSLIGGDTQYF.

The chain has TRBV5-1 and TRBJ2-6; TRBD1 is a possible D gene (6 bases). Trimming pared 1 base from V and 0 bases from J, leaving 8 bases between. The CDR3 covers 16 residues. Germline CDR1 SGHRS, CDR2 YFSETQ. The CDR3 is CASSLTGSSGANVLTF. CDR3 DNA sequence: TGCGCCAGCAGCTTGACAGGGAGCTCTGGGGCCAACGTCCTGACTTTC.

The chain links TRBV29-1 to TRBJ2-1, with 9 bases identical to TRBD2. The CDR3 extends over 14 amino acids. Germline assignment: CDR1 SQVTM and CDR2 ANQGSEA. With 2 bases clipped from V and 4 bases from J, the junction kept 3 bases outside the gene matches. Here the CDR3 reads CSVEIAGEYNEQFF. CDR3 nucleotides: TGCAGCGTTGAAATAGCGGGAGAATACAATGAGCAGTTCTTC.

This clone turned up a few times. V usage is TRBV4-1 and J usage is TRBJ1-1; 8 bases match TRBD1. V lost 5 bases and J lost 1; bases outside the gene matches: 12. CDR3 length equals 17 residues. Germline CDR1 and CDR2: MGHRA and YSYEKL. As DNA, the CDR3 is TGCGCCAGCAGCTTCCGACAGGGGCGAACGACGAACACTGAAGCTTTCTTT. It yields the protein CASSFRQGRTTNTEAFF.

The genes are TRBV14 and TRBJ2-7; TRBD2 might be the D (6 bases). Germline V CDR1 and CDR2: SGHDN, FVKESK. The CDR3 covers 15 residues. V was pared by 4 bases and J by 2 bases, with 15 bases between. This CDR3 is CASSLNRDSTYEQYF. CDR3 DNA: TGTGCCAGCAGCCTTAACCGGGACTCGACCTACGAGCAGTACTTC.

The rearrangement joins TRBV28 to TRBJ1-4; 9 nucleotides match TRBD1. The CDR3 contains 16 residues. Germline CDR1 is MDHEN and CDR2 is SYDVKM. Germline trimming cut 6 bases from V and 4 bases from J; bases unmatched to any gene: 9. The chain's CDR3 is CASSQTGTGLNEKLFF. CDR3 sequence (DNA): TGTGCCAGCAGCCAAACAGGGACAGGGCTTAATGAAAAACTGTTTTTT. The full variable domain, with the rest looked up from reference TRBV28 and TRBJ1-4, is DVKVTQSSRYLVKRTGEKVFLECVQDMDHENMFWYRQDPGLGLRLIYFSYDVKMKEKGDIPEGYSVSREKKERFSLILESASTNQTSMYLCASSQTGTGLNEKLFFGSGTQLSVL.

This rearrangement joins TRBV7-2 to TRBJ2-3; 7 bases agree with TRBD2. Germline V gene lookup returns CDR1 SGHTA and CDR2 FQGNSA. This CDR3 spans 15 amino acids. V dropped 4 bases and J dropped 3; count of bases not matched to a gene: 7. The CDR3 spells CASSSRSGITDTQYF. The CDR3 DNA reads as TGTGCCAGCAGCTCCCGGAGCGGGATAACAGATACGCAGTATTTT.

The chain employs TRBV19 and TRBJ1-1; D not certain. This CDR3 spans 14 amino acids. V dropped 4 bases and J dropped 1 base, with 10 bases sitting between them. Germline CDR1 LNHDA, CDR2 SQIVND (reference sequence). The CDR3 sequence is CASSNIQWNTEAFF. The CDR3 region has the DNA TGTGCCAGTAGTAACATACAGTGGAACACTGAAGCTTTCTTT.

The V and J genes are TRBV28 and TRBJ2-4, with 7 bases lining up with TRBD2. Germline CDR1 is MDHEN and CDR2 is SYDVKM. With V trimmed by 6 bases and J by 2 bases, 4 bases remained unmatched. CDR3 length equals 14 residues. Here the CDR3 DNA reads TGTGCCAGCAGCCCGGGGGGAACCAAAAACATTCAGTACTTC. Amino acids: CASSPGGTKNIQYF.

To note about this clone: The germline gene is not matched at one end of the junction; a read error may be the cause. The chain employs TRBV29-1 and TRBJ1-2; D is unclear. Germline V gives CDR1 SQVTM, CDR2 ANQGSEA. The CDR3 is 14 residues long. CDR3 nucleotides: TGCAGCGTTGAAGATCCGAAAAAGGACTATGTCTACACCTTC. This encodes CSVEDPKKDYVYTF.

A single count supports this clone. The gene calls are TRBV18 and TRBJ1-2; 9 nucleotides line up with TRBD1. V shed 3 bases and J 4 bases; nucleotides not matched to a gene: 6. This CDR3 spans 15 amino acids. Germline V gene sequence: CDR1 KGHSH, CDR2 LQKENI. The chain's CDR3 is CASSPGQGFTYGYTF. DNA of the CDR3: TGTGCCAGCTCACCGGGACAGGGATTTACCTATGGCTACACCTTC.

This rearrangement joins TRBV4-3 to TRBJ2-7; 8 nucleotides match TRBD1. The germline V gene has CDR1 LGHNA and CDR2 YSLEER. V lost 1 base and J lost 3; bases outside the gene matches: 11. The CDR3 sequence is 17 residues long. CDR3 sequence reads: CASSQATGTGQFYEQYF. CDR3 sequence (DNA): TGCGCCAGCAGCCAAGCTACCGGGACAGGACAATTCTACGAGCAGTACTTC.

This chain connects TRBV6-1 to TRBJ2-1; 8 bases line up with TRBD2. V lost 4 bases to trimming and J lost 3 bases; unmatched junction nucleotides: 11. CDR3 length: 17 amino acids. Germline values: CDR1 MNHNS, CDR2 SASEGT. CDR3 DNA: TGTGCCAGCAGTGGGGAAGCGGGAGCCTACCTCTACAATGAGCAGTTCTTC. It specifies CASSGEAGAYLYNEQFF.

This chain uses TRBV5-1 with TRBJ1-2, with D unresolved. Trimming shortened V by 5 bases and J by 4 bases, and 12 bases separated the two germline ends. CDR3 length equals 13 residues. CDR1 and CDR2 from the germline V gene are SGHRS and YFSETQ. CDR3 coding DNA: TGCGCCAGCAGTCGAGAGATCGGCTATGGCTACACCTTC. Residues: CASSREIGYGYTF.

The genes are TRBV19 and TRBJ2-3, with D tentatively TRBD1 (6 bases). Germline CDR1 and CDR2: LNHDA and SQIVND (reference sequence). Trimming removed 7 bases at V and 0 bases at J, with 17 bases between. This CDR3 spans 16 amino acids. The chain's CDR3 is CASNLSGGGSTDTQYF. The CDR3 DNA reads TGTGCCAGTAACTTGTCTGGTGGGGGCAGCACAGATACGCAGTATTTT.

This chain joins TRBV11-2 and TRBJ1-1, with 9 bases aligning to TRBD1. J gave up 1 base and V 1 base, and 1 base lay outside the gene matches. This CDR3 has 15 residues. Germline V gene lookup returns CDR1 SGHAT and CDR2 FQNNGV. The CDR3 bases are TGTGCCAGCAGCTTAGCGGACAGGGGGAACACTGAAGCTTTCTTT. Protein product: CASSLADRGNTEAFF.

With regard to this clone: A junction end diverges from the germline sequence, so it may reflect a read error. The DNA of the CDR3 is TGTGCTAGCAGCCAACTCGGACAGGGCACAGATACGCAGTATTTT. This gives the protein CASSQLGQGTDTQYF. The chain employs TRBV7-7 and TRBJ2-3; 7 bases fit TRBD1. The CDR3 has 15 amino acids. The germline V gene encodes CDR1 SSHAT and CDR2 FNYEAQ (reference sequence). Using reference TRBV7-7 and TRBJ2-3 for the parts outside the CDR3, the full variable domain is GAGVSQSPRYKVTKRGQDVTLRCDPISSHATLYWYQQALGQGPEFLTYFNYEAQPDKSGLPSDRFSAERPEGSISTLTIQRTEQRDSAMYRCASSQLGQGTDTQYFGPGTRLTVL.

The table lists this clone with a count of one. V is TRBV7-2 and J is TRBJ2-3; D unresolved. This CDR3 is 15 amino acids long. V was shortened by 1 base and J by 6 bases, with 14 bases between the two germline ends. Germline V lookup: CDR1 SGHTA, CDR2 FQGNSA. This CDR3 is CASSLETAQMDTQYF. CDR3 coding DNA: TGTGCCAGCAGCTTAGAAACAGCCCAAATGGATACGCAGTATTTT.

This clone has more than one count but fewer than ten. The chain joins TRBV10-3 to TRBJ2-7; 9 bases match TRBD1. Germline V gene data show CDR1 as ENHRY and CDR2 as SYGVKD. CDR3 size: 13 residues. Unmatched junction bases numbered 4, after V lost 5 bases and J lost 5 bases. CDR3: CAISPGTGNEQYF. The DNA for the CDR3 is TGTGCCATCAGTCCCGGGACAGGGAACGAGCAGTACTTC.

The genes are TRBV19 and TRBJ2-5, with 7 bases lining up with TRBD2. The CDR3 sequence is 12 residues long. V was clipped by 4 bases and J by 4 bases; unmatched bases: 0. Germline V CDR1 and CDR2: LNHDA, SQIVND (reference sequence). CDR3 sequence (DNA): TGTGCCAGTAGTAGGGAGGGAGAGACCCAGTACTTC. It translates to CASSREGETQYF.

The J gene is TRBJ1-2, the V gene TRBV2; 10 positions agree with TRBD1. Per germline, CDR1 SNHLY and CDR2 FYNNEI. The CDR3 runs 17 residues. The trim removed 3 bases at V and 6 bases at J, leaving 13 bases unmatched. The CDR3 reads CASSDLGTGAAFDGYTF. The CDR3 DNA is TGTGCCAGCAGTGATTTAGGGACAGGGGCCGCGTTTGATGGCTACACCTTC. Filled out from reference TRBV2 and TRBJ1-2, the complete variable domain reads EPEVTQTPSHQVTQMGQEVILRCVPISNHLYFYWYRQILGQKVEFLVSFYNNEISEKSEIFDDQFSVERPDGSNFTLKIRSTKLEDSAMYFCASSDLGTGAAFDGYTFGSGTRLTVV.